A selection of T cell receptor beta chains follows, all from one sample in a study of tumor-infiltrating lymphocytes in primary liver carcinoma. TCRdb analysed the multiplex PCR reads with MiXCR anew, one entry per CDR3 protein. The table lists over 250,000 distinct CDR3 sequences, more than 55% of them singletons. Input material: peripheral blood. These receptors were taken from a woman younger than 45 with primary liver carcinoma and hepatitis B virus infection. Both conserved end residues are part of each CDR3. The order of the fields is J gene, D gene, V gene, clone size, CDR3 DNA, CDR3 protein. The D gene is left open where the match is weak. Expanded clones are given a class, and other clones once, few, many or no size at all.

TRBJ2-7 TRBD1 TRBV12-3/TRBV12-4 . TGTGCCAGCAGCCGAAGCGGACAGGGGAGGGACGAACAGTACTTC CASSRSGQGRDEQYF
TRBJ1-2 . TRBV5-5 . TGTGCCAGCAGCAGGACTGACTTGCCCCATGGCTACACCTTC CASSRTDLPHGYTF
TRBJ2-1 . TRBV28 . TGTGCCAGCACCTTGGGGGCTAGCGAGTACAATGAGCAGTTCTTC CASTLGASEYNEQFF
TRBJ2-3 . TRBV4-1 many TGCGCCAGCAGCCAACTAGGCATGGTAGCTGAAGACTCGGATACGCAGTATTTT CASSQLGMVAEDSDTQYF
TRBJ2-4 . TRBV6-1 many TGTGCCAGCAGGCCGGTGGGGGCCAAAAACATTCAGTACTTC CASRPVGAKNIQYF
TRBJ2-1 . TRBV6-5 . TGTGCCAGCAGGGGGCTAGCGGACAGCTCCTACAATGAGCAGTTCTTC CASRGLADSSYNEQFF
TRBJ2-1 . TRBV5-1 . TGCGCCAGCAGCTTGGTGGGGGGAGTAAACAATGAGCAGTTCTTC CASSLVGGVNNEQFF
TRBJ1-2 TRBD1 TRBV6-1 many TGTGCCACCAGTCTGGGCAGGGGGCTCGGTGGCTACACCTTC CATSLGRGLGGYTF
TRBJ2-7 TRBD1 TRBV7-9 . TGTGCCAGCAGCTTAGGACAGGGGGTAAACTACGAGCAGTACTTC CASSLGQGVNYEQYF
TRBJ1-5 TRBD1 TRBV12-3/TRBV12-4 . TGTGCCAGCGGGCAGACAGGGGCAGGCAATCAGCCCCAGCATTTT CASGQTGAGNQPQHF
TRBJ2-3 . TRBV6-1 . TGTGCCAGCAGTGTAGGAGTAGCAGATACGCATTATTTT CASSVGVADTHYF
TRBJ2-1 . TRBV5-1 . TGCGCCAGCAGCCCGGACTTCTACAATGAGCAGTTCTTC CASSPDFYNEQFF
TRBJ2-1 . TRBV5-1 few TGCGCCAGCAGCCTCGGTCCGTCAGGCGCCTACAATGAGCAGTTCTTC CASSLGPSGAYNEQFF
TRBJ2-7 . TRBV11-2 . TGTGCCAGCAACTTAGTGTTCAGTGCAGGTTTGAGTGAGCAGTACTTC CASNLVFSAGLSEQYF
TRBJ2-2 . TRBV6-5 many TGTGCCAGCACCGACCCTGGGAGGGGGAGTAACGGGGAGCTGTTTTTT CASTDPGRGSNGELFF
TRBJ1-2 . TRBV29-1 once TGCAGTGTTGTAAATTTTGGACGGGGAATGCTCTATGGCTACACCTTC CSVVNFGRGMLYGYTF
TRBJ2-7 . TRBV11-2 . TGTGCCAGCAGCTTATGGGGCGGGGTTTGCGAGAAGTACTTC CASSLWGGVCEKYF
TRBJ2-5 TRBD2 TRBV4-1 few TGCGCCAGCAGCCAAGTCGTCGGGACTAGCGGGCCTCAAGAGACCCAGTACTTC CASSQVVGTSGPQETQYF
TRBJ1-3 TRBD1 TRBV5-8 few TGTGCCAGCAGCCGGGACAGGGGAAACACCATATATTTT CASSRDRGNTIYF
TRBJ2-7 . TRBV28 . TGTGCCGGGTGGGCCCTTCCTAGCTCCTACGAGCAGTACTTC CAGWALPSSYEQYF
TRBJ2-3 . TRBV4-1 many TGCGCCAGCAGCCAAGAAGGGTTCATGGCCCCAGATACGCAGTATTTT CASSQEGFMAPDTQYF
TRBJ1-5 TRBD1 TRBV30 . TGTGCCTGGAACGGACAGGGCGCAAATCAGCCCCAGCATTTT CAWNGQGANQPQHF
TRBJ1-1 . TRBV6-5 many TGTGCCAGCAGTTTCCTAGGGGGGAACACTGAAGCTTTCTTT CASSFLGGNTEAFF
TRBJ2-7 . TRBV7-9 few TGTGCCAGCAGCGGACGGGACTCCTCCTACGAGCAGTACTTC CASSGRDSSYEQYF
TRBJ2-7 . TRBV21-1 few TGTGCGCCTCACAGTCCCTCCTACGAGCAGTACTTC CAPHSPSYEQYF
TRBJ1-2 . TRBV30 . TGTGCCTGGAGTGTCACATTTCTTGGCTACACCTTC CAWSVTFLGYTF
TRBJ2-1 . TRBV6-5 few TGTGCCAGCAGAAGTAGCGAGACATACAATGAGCAGTTCTTC CASRSSETYNEQFF
TRBJ2-7 . TRBV29-1 many TGCAGCCTACTGGACTCCACCTACGAGCAGTACTTC CSLLDSTYEQYF
TRBJ2-3 TRBD2 TRBV12-3/TRBV12-4 few TGTGCCAGCAGTTTAGACCGGGAGGATACGCAGTGTTTT CASSLDREDTQCF
TRBJ2-1 TRBD2 TRBV4-3 many TGCGCCAGCAGCCCCGGACTAGCGGGAGGGAATGAGCAGTTCTTC CASSPGLAGGNEQFF
TRBJ2-2 . TRBV12-5 . TGTGCTAGTGGTTTGGGAAACCCAGCGGAGACCGGGGAGCTGTTTTTT CASGLGNPAETGELFF
TRBJ2-6 . TRBV11-2 many TGTGCCAGCAGCTCTTTCGGACTGTCGACTGGGGCCAACGTCCTGACTTTC CASSSFGLSTGANVLTF
TRBJ1-5 TRBD1 TRBV28 . TGTGCCAGCAGCCAGGGACAGGCGGGAAATCTGCCCCAGGATTTT CASSQGQAGNLPQDF
TRBJ2-1 TRBD1 TRBV5-1 . TGCGCCAGTAGCCTGACTACAGGGGCCTTTTATGAGCAGTTCTTC CASSLTTGAFYEQFF
TRBJ2-3 TRBD2 TRBV12-3/TRBV12-4 . TGTGCCAGCAGTTCGAGAACGGGAGGATCAGATACGCAGTATTTT CASSSRTGGSDTQYF